The clone carrying this TCR beta chain was counted a single time. This entry belongs to a study of blood T cell repertoires in COVID-19. Clones were read by immunoSEQ multiplex PCR, and TCRdb kept only the in-frame ones, dropping some. The sample shows 140,000 to 150,000 clones, over 70% of them seen only once. This clonotype originated in a man aged 60 to 75 with active or convalescent COVID-19. The specimen was peripheral blood.

The CDR3 sequence is CASSPPYSGSRYNEQFF. Here the CDR3 DNA reads TGTGCCAGCAGTCCCCCGTATAGCGGGAGTAGGTACAATGAGCAGTTCTTC. The V and J genes are TRBV27 and TRBJ2-1; the match to TRBD2 covers 9 bases. Trimming removed 5 bases from V and 4 bases from J; junction bases left unmatched: 12. Germline V lookup: CDR1 MNHEY, CDR2 SMNVEV (reference sequence). CDR3 length equals 17 residues.